This paragraph reports one T cell receptor (beta chain). Antigen: not known. The data derive from a study of radiation and T cells in renal cell carcinoma. The repertoire was sequenced with immunoSEQ multiplex PCR; TCRdb's copy has only in-frame clones and lacks some. The sample lists about 130,000 clones; roughly four fifths were seen once. The CDR3 has 17 residues. V gave up 1 base and J gave up 6 bases, with 21 bases separating them. Germline values: CDR1 SGHRS, CDR2 YFSETQ. Overall study results and limits: Without pretreatment biopsies, baseline tumor clonotype presence was undetermined. From baseline, blood top tumor clonotypes peaked at 2 weeks post-radiation.

Time point of the sample: blood 2 weeks post-SBRT. The treatment here: 15 Gy SBRT to primary tumor, nephrectomy 4 weeks later. After SBRT, blood was collected at 2 and 4 weeks, plus baseline. The patient's renal cell carcinoma had clear cell pathology. V gene TRBV5-1 combines with J gene TRBJ2-3; D is perhaps TRBD2 (6 bases). The clonotype was recovered from a woman aged 55-70 years with renal cell carcinoma. The source was blood, collected from a patient whose treatment included radiotherapy and nephrectomy. CDR3: CASSLSPSGPNGDTQYF. The CDR3 bases are TGCGCCAGCAGCTTGTCCCCCAGCGGGCCAAACGGGGATACGCAGTATTTT.